The entry that follows covers one TCR beta chain sequence. With 6 bases clipped from V and 1 base from J, the junction kept 6 bases outside the gene matches. The length of the CDR3 is 15 residues. The germline gives CDR1 MNHEY, CDR2 SVGAGI. Survey-level TCR beta sequencing used the immunoSEQ assay. The assay was immunoSEQ multiplex PCR, and TCRdb's table has in-frame clones only and misses some. Among around 50,000 clones, about 92% were seen once, and the ten largest hold around a tenth. V gene TRBV6-5 combines with J gene TRBJ1-1; 9 bases map to TRBD1. The receptor was derived from a man in his forties with rheumatoid arthritis. Input material: PBMCs. Here the CDR3 DNA reads TGTGCCAGCAGACGGGACAGGGTGGAGAACACTGAAGCTTTCTTT. This sequence encodes CASRRDRVENTEAFF.